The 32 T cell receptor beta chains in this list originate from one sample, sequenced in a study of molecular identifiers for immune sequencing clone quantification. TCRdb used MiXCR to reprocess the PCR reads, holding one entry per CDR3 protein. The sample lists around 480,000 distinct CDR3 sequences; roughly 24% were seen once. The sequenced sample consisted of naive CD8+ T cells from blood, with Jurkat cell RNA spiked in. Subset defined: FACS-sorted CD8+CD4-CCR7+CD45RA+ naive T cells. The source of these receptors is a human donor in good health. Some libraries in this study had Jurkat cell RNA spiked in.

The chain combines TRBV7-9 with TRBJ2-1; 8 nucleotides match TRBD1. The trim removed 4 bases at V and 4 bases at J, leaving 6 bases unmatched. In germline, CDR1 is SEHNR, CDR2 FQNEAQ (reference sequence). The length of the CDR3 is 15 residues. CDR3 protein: CASSSRDRSYNEQFF. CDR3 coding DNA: TGTGCCAGCAGCTCCCGGGACAGGTCGTACAATGAGCAGTTCTTC.

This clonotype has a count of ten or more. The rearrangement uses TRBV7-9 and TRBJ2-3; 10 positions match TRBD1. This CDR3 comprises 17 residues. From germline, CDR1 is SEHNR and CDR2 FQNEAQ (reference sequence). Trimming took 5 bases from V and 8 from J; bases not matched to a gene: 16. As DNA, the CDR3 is TGTGCCAGCAGCGGTACCCGGGACAGGGGCGTCCCAGGTACGCAGTATTTT. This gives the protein CASSGTRDRGVPGTQYF.

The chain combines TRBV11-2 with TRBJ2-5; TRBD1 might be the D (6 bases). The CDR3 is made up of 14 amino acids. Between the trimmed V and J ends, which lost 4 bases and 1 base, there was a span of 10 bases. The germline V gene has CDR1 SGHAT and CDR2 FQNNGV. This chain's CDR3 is CASSSSGVQETQYF. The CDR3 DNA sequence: TGTGCCAGCAGCTCATCAGGGGTCCAAGAGACCCAGTACTTC.

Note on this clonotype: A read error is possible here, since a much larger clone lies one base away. DNA of the CDR3: TGTGCCAGCGGCGGAAGTAACTATGGCTACACCTTC. It translates to CASGGSNYGYTF. The chain carries TRBV9 and TRBJ1-2; D remains ambiguous. The CDR3 is 12 amino acids. Germline CDR1 SGDLS, CDR2 YYNGEE. Trimming stripped 7 bases from V and 1 base from J, with 8 bases between.

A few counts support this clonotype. The DNA of the CDR3 is TGTGCCAGCAGCCATCCAGAACGGGGACCCTACAATGAGCAGTTCTTC. The encoded protein is CASSHPERGPYNEQFF. The V call is TRBV7-9, the J call TRBJ2-1; D may be TRBD1 or TRBD2 (5 bases each). Germline CDR1 is SEHNR and CDR2 is FQNEAQ (reference sequence). The germline V and J ends were trimmed by 5 bases and 2 bases, with 16 bases remaining between them. The CDR3 is made up of 16 amino acids.

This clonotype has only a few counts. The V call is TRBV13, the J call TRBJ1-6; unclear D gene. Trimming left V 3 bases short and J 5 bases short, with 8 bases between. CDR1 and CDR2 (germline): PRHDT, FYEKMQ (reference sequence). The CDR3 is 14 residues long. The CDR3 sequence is CASSFDGHNSPLHF. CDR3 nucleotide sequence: TGTGCCAGCAGCTTTGACGGACATAATTCACCCCTCCACTTT.

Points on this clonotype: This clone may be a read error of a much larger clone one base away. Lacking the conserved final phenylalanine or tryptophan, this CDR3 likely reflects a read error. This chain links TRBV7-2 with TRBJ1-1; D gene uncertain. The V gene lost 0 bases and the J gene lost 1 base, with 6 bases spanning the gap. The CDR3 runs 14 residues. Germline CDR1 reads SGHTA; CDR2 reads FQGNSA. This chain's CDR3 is CASSLATGNTEAFS. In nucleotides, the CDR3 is TGTGCCAGCAGCTTAGCTACGGGGAACACTGAAGCTTTCTCT.

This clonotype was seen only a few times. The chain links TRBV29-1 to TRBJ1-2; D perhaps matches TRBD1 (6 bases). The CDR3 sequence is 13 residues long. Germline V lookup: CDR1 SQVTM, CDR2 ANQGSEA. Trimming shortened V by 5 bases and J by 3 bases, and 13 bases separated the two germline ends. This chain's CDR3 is CSVIHREDYGYTF. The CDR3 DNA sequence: TGCAGCGTTATACACAGGGAGGACTATGGCTACACCTTC.

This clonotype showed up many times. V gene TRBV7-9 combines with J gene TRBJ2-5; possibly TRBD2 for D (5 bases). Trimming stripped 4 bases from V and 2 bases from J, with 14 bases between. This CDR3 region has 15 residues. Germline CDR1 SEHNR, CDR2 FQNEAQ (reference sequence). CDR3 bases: TGTGCCAGCAGCTACCTAGGAGGTTTGCAAGAGACCCAGTACTTC. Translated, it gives CASSYLGGLQETQYF.

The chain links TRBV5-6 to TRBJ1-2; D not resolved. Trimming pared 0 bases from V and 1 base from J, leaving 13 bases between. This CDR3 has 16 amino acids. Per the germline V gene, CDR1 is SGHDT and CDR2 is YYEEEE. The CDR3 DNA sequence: TGTGCCAGCAGCTTGGAGCGACGGACCGTTAACTATGGCTACACCTTC. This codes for CASSLERRTVNYGYTF.

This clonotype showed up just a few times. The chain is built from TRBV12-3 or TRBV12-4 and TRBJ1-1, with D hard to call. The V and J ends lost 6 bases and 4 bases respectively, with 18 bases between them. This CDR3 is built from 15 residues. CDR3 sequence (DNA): TGTGCCAGCAGCTCGACGGTGGTGTGGGGCACTGAAGCTTTCTTT. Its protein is CASSSTVVWGTEAFF.

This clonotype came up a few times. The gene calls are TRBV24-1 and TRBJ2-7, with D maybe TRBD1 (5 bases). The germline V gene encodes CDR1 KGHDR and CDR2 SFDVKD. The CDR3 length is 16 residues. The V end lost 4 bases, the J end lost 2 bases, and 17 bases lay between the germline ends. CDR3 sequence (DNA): TGTGCCACCAGTGAACCTGAGGCAGGGTGCGCCTACGAGCAGTACTTC. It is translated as CATSEPEAGCAYEQYF.

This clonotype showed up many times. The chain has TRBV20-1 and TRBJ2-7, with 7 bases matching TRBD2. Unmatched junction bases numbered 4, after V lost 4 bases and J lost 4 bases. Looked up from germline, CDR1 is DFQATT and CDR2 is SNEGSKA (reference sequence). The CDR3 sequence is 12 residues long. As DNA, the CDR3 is TGCAGTGCTAATATGGGGGGGTACGAGCAGTACTTC. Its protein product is CSANMGGYEQYF.

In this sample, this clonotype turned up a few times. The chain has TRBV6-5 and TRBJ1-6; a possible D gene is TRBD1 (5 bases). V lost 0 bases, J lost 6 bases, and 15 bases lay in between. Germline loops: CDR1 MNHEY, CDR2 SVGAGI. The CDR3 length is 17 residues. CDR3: CASSYSGGVGGNSPLHF. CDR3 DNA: TGTGCCAGCAGTTACTCTGGGGGGGTTGGTGGTAATTCACCCCTCCACTTT.

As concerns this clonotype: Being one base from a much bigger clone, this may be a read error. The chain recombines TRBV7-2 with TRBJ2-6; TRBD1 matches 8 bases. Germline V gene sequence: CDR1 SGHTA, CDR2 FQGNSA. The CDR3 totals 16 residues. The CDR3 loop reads CASSPTTGVGANLLTF. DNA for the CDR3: TGTGCCAGCAGCCCGACGACAGGGGTCGGGGCCAACCTCCTGACTTTC.

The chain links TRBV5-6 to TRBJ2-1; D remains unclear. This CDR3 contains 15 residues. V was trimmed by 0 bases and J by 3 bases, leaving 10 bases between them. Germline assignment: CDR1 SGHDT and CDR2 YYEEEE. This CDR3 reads CASSLDVTDYNEQFF. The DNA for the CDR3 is TGTGCCAGCAGCTTGGACGTGACTGACTACAATGAGCAGTTCTTC.

The CDR3 reads CASSQVAYSRGTGTDTQYF. In DNA form, the CDR3 reads TGTGCCAGCAGCCAAGTTGCGTACAGCCGCGGGACGGGCACAGATACGCAGTATTTT. The chain recombines TRBV3-1 with TRBJ2-3; D possibly corresponds to TRBD2 (6 bases). With 1 base removed from V and 1 base from J, the gap between germline ends came to 21 bases. The CDR3 extends over 19 amino acids. CDR1 is LGHDT and CDR2 is YNNKEL in the germline V gene (reference sequence).

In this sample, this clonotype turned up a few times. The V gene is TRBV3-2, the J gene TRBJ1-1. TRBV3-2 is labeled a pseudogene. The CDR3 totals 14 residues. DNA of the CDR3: TGTGCCAGCAGCCAACAGGGCCCGGGCACTGAAGCTTTCTTT. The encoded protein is CASSQQGPGTEAFF.

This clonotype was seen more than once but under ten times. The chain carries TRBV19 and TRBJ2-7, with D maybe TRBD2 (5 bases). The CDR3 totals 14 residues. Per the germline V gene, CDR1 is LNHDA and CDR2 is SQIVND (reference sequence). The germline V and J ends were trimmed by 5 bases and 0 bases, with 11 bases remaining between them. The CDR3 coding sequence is TGTGCCAGTAGTCTCGCTAGCAGCTCCTACGAGCAGTACTTC. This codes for CASSLASSSYEQYF.

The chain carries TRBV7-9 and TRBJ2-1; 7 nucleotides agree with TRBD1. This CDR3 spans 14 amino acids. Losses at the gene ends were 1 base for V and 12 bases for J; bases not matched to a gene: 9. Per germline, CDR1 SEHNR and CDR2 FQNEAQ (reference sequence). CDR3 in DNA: TGTGCCAGCAGCTTAGGAGGGGGCTGGGATGCGCAGTTCTTC. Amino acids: CASSLGGGWDAQFF.

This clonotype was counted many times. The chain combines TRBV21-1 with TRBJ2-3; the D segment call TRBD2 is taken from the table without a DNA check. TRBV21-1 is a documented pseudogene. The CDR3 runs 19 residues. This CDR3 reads CASNSSPYLAALTTDTQYF. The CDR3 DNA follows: TGTGCCAGCAACTCTTCCCCCTATCTAGCGGCGCTTACCACAGATACGCAGTATTTT.

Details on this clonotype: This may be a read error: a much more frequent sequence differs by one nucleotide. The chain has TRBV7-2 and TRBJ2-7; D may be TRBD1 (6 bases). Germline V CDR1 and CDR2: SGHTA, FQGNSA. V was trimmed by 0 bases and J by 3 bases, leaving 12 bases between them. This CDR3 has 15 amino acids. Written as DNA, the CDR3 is TGTGCCAGCAGCTTAGCGGGGGCGCCTGGCTACGAGCAGTACTTC. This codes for CASSLAGAPGYEQYF.

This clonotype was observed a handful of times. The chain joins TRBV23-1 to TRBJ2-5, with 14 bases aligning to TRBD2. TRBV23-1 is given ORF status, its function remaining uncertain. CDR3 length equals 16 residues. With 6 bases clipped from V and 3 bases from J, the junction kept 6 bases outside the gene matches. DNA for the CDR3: TGCGCCAGCAGGCCGACTAGCGGGAGGGAAAAAGAGACCCAGTACTTC. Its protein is CASRPTSGREKETQYF.

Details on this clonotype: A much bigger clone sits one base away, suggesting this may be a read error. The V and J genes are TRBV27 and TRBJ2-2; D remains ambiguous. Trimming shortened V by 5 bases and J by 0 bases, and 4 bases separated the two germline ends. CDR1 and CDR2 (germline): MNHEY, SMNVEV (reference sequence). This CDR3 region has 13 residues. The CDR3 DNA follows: TGTGCCAGCAGTATTTCGAACACCGGGGAGCTGTTTTTT. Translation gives CASSISNTGELFF.

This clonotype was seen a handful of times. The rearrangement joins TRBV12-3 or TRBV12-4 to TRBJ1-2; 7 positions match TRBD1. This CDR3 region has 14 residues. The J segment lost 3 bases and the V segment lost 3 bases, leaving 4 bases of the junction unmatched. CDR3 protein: CASSLGQTYYGYTF. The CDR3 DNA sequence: TGTGCCAGCAGTTTGGGACAGACATACTATGGCTACACCTTC.

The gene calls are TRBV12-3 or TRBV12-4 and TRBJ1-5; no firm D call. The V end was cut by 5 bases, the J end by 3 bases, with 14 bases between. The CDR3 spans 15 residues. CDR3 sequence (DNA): TGTGCCAGCAGTGAGCTCACCGGGAACAATCAGCCCCAGCATTTT. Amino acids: CASSELTGNNQPQHF.

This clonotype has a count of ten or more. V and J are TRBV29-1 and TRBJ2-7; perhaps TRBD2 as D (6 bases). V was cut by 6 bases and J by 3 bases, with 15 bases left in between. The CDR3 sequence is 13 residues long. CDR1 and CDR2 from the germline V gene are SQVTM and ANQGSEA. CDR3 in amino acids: CSVTGGTGYEQYF. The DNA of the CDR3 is TGCAGCGTGACCGGGGGAACAGGCTACGAGCAGTACTTC.

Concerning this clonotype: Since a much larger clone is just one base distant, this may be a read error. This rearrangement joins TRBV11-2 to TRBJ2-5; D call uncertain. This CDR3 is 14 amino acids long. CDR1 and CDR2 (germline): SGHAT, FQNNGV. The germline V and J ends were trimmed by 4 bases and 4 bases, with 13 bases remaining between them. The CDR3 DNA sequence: TGTGCCAGCAGCTCGACACTCTACCTAGAGACCCAGTACTTC. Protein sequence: CASSSTLYLETQYF.

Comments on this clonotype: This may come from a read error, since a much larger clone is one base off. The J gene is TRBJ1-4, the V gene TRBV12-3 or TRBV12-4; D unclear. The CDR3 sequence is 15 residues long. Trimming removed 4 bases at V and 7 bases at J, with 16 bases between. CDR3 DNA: TGTGCCAGCAGTTCGATCGGGAACGAAGTTGAAAAACTGTTTTTT. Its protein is CASSSIGNEVEKLFF.

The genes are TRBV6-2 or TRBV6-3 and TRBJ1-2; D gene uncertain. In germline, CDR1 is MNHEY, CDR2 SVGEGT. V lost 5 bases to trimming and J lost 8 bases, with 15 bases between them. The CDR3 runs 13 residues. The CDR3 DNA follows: TGTGCCAGCAGTGAATCGACACAGACGGGCTACACCTTC. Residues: CASSESTQTGYTF.

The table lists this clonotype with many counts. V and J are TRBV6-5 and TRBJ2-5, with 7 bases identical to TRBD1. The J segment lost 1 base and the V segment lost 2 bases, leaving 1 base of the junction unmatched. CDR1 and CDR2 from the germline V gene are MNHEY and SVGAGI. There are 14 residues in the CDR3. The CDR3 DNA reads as TGTGCCAGCAGTTACCCAGGGGGCCAAGAGACCCAGTACTTC. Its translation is CASSYPGGQETQYF.

The chain's CDR3 is CSAGGTGGTDTEAFF. The CDR3 DNA is TGCAGTGCTGGTGGGACAGGGGGTACGGACACTGAAGCTTTCTTT. This rearrangement joins TRBV20-1 to TRBJ1-1, with TRBD1 identical over 11 bases. The CDR3 loop spans 15 amino acids. The V and J ends lost 5 bases and 3 bases, in that order; junction bases with no gene match: 8. Germline assignment: CDR1 DFQATT and CDR2 SNEGSKA (reference sequence).